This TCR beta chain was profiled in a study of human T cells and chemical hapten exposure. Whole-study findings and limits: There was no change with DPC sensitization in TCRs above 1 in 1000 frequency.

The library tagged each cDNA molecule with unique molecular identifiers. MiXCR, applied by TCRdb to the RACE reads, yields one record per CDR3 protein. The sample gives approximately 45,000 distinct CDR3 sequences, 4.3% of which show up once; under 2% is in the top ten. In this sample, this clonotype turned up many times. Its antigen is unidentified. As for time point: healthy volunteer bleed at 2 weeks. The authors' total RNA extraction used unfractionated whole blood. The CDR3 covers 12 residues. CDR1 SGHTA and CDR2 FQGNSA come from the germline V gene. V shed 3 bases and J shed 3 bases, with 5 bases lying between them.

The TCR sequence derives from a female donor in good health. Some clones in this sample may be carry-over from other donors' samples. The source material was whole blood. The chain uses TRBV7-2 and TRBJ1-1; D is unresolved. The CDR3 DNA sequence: TGTGCCAGCAGCTTGAGGTACACTGAAGCTTTCTTT. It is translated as CASSLRYTEAFF.